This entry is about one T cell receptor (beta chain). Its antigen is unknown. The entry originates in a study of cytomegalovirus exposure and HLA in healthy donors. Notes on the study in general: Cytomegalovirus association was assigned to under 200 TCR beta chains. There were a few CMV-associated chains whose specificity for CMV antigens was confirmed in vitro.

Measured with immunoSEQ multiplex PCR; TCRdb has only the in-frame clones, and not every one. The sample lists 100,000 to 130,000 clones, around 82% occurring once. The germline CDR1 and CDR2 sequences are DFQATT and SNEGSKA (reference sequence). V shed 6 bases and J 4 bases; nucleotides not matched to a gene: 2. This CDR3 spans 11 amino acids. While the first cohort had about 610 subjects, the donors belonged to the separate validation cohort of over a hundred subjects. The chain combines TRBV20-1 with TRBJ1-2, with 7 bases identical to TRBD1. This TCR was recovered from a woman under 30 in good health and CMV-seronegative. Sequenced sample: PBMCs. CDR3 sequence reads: CSADRSYGYTF. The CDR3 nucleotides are TGCAGTGCGGACAGGTCCTATGGCTACACCTTC.